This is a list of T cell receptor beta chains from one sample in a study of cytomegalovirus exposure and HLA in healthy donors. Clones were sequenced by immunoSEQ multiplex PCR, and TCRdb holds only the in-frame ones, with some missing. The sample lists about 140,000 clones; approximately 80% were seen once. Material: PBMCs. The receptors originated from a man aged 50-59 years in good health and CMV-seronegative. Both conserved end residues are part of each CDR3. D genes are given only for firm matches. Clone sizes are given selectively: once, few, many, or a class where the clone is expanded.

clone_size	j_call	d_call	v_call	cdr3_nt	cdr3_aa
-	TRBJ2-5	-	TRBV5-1	TGCGCCAGCAGCCCCCTCTTGACAGCCTCGGAGACCCAGTACTTC	CASSPLLTASETQYF
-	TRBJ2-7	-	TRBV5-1	TGCGCCAGCAGTCGGGACACCTACGAGCAGTACTTC	CASSRDTYEQYF
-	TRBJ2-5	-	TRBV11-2	TGTGCCAGCAGCTTAGGCCTAACCAGGGTCCAAGAGACCCAGTACTTC	CASSLGLTRVQETQYF
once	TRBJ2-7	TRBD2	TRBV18	TGTGCCAGCTCAGTAGCGGGAGAGGGTTACGAGCAGTACTTC	CASSVAGEGYEQYF
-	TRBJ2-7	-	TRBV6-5	TGTGCCAGCAGGGGCCAGGGGGGAAGCTACGAGCAGTACTTC	CASRGQGGSYEQYF
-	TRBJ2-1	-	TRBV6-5	TGTGCCAGCAGTTCGCTCGGTCCCGCCAATGAGCAGTTCTTC	CASSSLGPANEQFF
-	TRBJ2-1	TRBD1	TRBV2	TGTGCCAGCAGTGGGACAGGGGGTGGGTTTGAGCAGTTCTTC	CASSGTGGGFEQFF
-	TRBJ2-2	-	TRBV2	TGTGCCAGCCGCCGCGACAGTACGAACACCGGGGAGCTGTTTTTT	CASRRDSTNTGELFF
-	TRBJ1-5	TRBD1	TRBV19	TGTGCCAGCTACGGTTTCGGACAGGGTTCAAATCAGCCCCAGCATTTT	CASYGFGQGSNQPQHF
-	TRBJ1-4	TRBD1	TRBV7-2	TGTGCCAGCAGCCCGGGACAGGGGGCAACTAATGAAAAACTGTTTTTT	CASSPGQGATNEKLFF
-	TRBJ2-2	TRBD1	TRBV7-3	TGTGCCAGCAGCGTAGACAGGGCGGGCACCGGGGAGCTGTTTTTT	CASSVDRAGTGELFF
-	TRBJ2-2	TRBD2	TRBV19	TGTGCCAGTAGTTCTAGCGGGAGGAGGAACACCGGGGAGCTGTTTTTT	CASSSSGRRNTGELFF
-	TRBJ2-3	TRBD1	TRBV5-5	TGTGCCAGCAGCAGGACAGGGGCCATCACAGATACGCAGTATTTT	CASSRTGAITDTQYF
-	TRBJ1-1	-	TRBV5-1	TGCGCCAGCAGCTCCAGCCCGGGGATTATCAATGAAGCTTTCTTT	CASSSSPGIINEAFF
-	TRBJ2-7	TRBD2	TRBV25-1	TGTGCCAGCAGTGAAGGACTAGCCCTGTACTTC	CASSEGLALYF
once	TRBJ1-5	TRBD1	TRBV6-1	TGTGCCAGCAGTAGACAGGGGGATATGCAGCCCCAGCATTTT	CASSRQGDMQPQHF
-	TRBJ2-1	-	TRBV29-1	TGCAGCGTGACAGCCCGATCCAAGGACAAGCCCACGGTTGAGCAGTTCTTC	CSVTARSKDKPTVEQFF
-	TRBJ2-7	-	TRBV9	TGTGCCAGCAGCGTAGAGGGCAGTCTAGCTAGCTCCTACGAGCAGTACTTC	CASSVEGSLASSYEQYF